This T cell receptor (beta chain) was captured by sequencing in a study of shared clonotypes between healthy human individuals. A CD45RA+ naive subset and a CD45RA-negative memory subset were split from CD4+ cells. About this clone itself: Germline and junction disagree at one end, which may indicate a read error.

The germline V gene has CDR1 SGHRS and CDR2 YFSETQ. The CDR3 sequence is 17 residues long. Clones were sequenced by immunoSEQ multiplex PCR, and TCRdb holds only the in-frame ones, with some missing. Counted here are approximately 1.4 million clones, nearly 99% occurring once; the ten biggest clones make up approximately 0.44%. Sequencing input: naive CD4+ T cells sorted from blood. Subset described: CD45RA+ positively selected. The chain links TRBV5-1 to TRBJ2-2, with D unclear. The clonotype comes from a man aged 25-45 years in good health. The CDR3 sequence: CASSLFLRAANTGELFF. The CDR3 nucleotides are TGTGCCAGCAGCTTGTTTTTAAGGGCGGCGAACACCGGGGAGCTGTTTTTT.